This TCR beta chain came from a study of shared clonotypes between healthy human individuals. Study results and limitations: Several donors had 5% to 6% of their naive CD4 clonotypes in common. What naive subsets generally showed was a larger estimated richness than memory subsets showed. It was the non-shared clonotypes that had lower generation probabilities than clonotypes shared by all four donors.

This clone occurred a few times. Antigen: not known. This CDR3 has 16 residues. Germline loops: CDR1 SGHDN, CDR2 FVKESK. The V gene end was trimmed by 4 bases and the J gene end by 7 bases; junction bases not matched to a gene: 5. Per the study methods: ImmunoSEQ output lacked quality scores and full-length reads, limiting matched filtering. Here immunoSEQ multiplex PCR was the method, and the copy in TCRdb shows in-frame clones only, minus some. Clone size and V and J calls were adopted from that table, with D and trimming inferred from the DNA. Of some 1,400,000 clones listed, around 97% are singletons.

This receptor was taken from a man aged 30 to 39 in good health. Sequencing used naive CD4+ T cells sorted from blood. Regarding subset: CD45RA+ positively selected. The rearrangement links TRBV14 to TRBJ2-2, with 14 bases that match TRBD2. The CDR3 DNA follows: TGTGCCAGCAGCCCGGGACTAGCGGGAGTTTTCGGGGAGCTGTTTTTT. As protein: CASSPGLAGVFGELFF.